This paragraph reports one TCR beta chain. What it recognizes is unknown. The sample originates from a study of T-cell memory formation after mild COVID-19. Study-level information: The TCR clusters were mostly specific to one donor.

A single record per CDR3 protein comes from TCRdb applying MiXCR to the 5' RACE reads. The sample shows roughly 400,000 distinct CDR3 sequences, approximately 24% of them seen only once. Overall study findings and caveats: Among CD4+ contracting clones, most were CM and EM, and CD8+ ones EMRA.

The sequencing sample was made of PBMCs or a T cell subset sorted from them (not recorded which). The clonotype comes from an adult woman who had mild COVID-19 (a few samples of this study predate the infection). Cell type and time point are not known.

DNA of the CDR3: TGTGCTAGTGGTTTGGACCCCGGGACTAGTTCGCGCGAGCAGTACTTC. Amino acid sequence: CASGLDPGTSSREQYF. J is TRBJ2-7 and V is TRBV12-5; 8 nucleotides agree with TRBD2. There are 16 residues in the CDR3. The V gene end was trimmed by 1 base and the J gene end by 6 bases; junction bases not matched to a gene: 11. From germline, CDR1 is LGHNT and CDR2 FRNRAP.